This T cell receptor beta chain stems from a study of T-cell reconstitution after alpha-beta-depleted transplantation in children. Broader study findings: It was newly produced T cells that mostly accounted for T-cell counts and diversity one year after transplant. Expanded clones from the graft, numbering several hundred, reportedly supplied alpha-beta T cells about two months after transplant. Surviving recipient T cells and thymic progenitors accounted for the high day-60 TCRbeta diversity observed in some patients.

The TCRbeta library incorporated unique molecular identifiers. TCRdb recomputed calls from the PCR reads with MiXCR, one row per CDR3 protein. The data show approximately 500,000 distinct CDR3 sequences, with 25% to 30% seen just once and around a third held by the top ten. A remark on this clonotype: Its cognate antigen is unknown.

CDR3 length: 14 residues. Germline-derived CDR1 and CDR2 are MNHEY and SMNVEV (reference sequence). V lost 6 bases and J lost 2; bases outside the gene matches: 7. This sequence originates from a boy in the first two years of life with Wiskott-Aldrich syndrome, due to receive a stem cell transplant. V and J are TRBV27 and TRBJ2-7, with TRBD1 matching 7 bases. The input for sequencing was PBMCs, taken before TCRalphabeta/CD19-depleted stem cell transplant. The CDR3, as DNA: TGTGCCAGCAGACGACAGGGTAGCCCCTACGAGCAGTACTTC. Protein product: CASRRQGSPYEQYF.